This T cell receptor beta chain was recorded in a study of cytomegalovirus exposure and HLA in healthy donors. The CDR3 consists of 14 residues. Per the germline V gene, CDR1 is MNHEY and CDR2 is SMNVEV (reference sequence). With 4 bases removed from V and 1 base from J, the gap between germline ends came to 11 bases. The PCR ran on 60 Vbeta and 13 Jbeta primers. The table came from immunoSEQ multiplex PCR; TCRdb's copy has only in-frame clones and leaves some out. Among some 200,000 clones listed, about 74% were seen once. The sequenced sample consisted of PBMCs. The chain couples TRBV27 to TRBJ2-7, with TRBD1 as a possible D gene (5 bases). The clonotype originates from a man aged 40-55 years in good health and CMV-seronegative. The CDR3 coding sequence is TGTGCCAGCAGTTACACAGGCCCATCCTACGAGCAGTACTTC. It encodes CASSYTGPSYEQYF.